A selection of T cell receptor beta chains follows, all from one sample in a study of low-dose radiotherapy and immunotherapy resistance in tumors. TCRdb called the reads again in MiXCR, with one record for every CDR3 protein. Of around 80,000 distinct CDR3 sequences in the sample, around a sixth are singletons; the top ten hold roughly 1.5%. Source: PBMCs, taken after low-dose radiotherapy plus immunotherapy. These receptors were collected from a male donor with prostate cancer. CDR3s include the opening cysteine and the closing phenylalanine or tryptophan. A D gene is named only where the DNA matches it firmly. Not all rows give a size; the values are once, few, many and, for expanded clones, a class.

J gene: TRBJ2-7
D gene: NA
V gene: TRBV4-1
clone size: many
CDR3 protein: CASSQVPRGSSYEQYF
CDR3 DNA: TGCGCCAGCAGCCAAGTTCCGAGGGGGAGCTCCTACGAGCAGTACTTC

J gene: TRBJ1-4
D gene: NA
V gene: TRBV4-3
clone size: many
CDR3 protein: CASSQEQANEKLFF
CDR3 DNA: TGCGCCAGCAGCCAAGAGCAAGCTAATGAAAAACTGTTTTTT

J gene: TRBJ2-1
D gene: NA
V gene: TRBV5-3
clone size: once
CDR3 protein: CASSKRAGIDNEQFF
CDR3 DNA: TGTGCCAGCAGCAAACGAGCAGGGATTGACAATGAGCAGTTCTTC

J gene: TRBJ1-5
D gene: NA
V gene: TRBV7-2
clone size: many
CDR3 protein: CASSPTSGGNQPQHF
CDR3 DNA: TGTGCCAGCAGCCCAACATCCGGAGGCAATCAGCCCCAGCATTTT

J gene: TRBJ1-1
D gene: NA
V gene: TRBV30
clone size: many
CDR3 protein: CAWNRRLPNTEAFF
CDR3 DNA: TGTGCCTGGAACCGCCGGCTTCCCAACACTGAAGCTTTCTTT

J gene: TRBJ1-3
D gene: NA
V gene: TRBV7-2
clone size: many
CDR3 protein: CASSPGLQGNTIYF
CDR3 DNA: TGTGCCAGCAGCCCGGGACTCCAGGGAAACACCATATATTTT

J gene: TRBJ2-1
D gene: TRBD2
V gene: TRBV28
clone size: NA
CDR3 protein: CASRASGPDNEQFF
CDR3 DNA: TGTGCCAGCAGAGCTAGCGGTCCGGACAATGAGCAGTTCTTC

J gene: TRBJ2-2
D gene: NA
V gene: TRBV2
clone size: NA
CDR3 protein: CASSVSLAGTGELFFF
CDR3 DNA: NA

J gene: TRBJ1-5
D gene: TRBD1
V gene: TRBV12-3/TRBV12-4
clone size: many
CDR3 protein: CASSLGTGEWGQPQHF
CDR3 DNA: TGTGCCAGCAGTTTAGGGACAGGGGAGTGGGGTCAGCCCCAGCATTTT

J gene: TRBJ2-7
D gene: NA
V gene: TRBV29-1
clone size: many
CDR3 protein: CSFRVGYEQYF
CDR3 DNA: TGCAGCTTCCGGGTTGGGTACGAGCAGTACTTC

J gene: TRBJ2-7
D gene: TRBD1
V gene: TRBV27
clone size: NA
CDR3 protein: CASRKQGAGEQYF
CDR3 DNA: TGTGCCAGCAGAAAACAGGGGGCTGGGGAGCAGTACTTC